This T cell receptor beta chain comes out of a study of shared clonotypes between healthy human individuals. In the case of this clone: Its antigen is unknown.

All donors were Caucasian adults living in Nashville, Tennessee. Sorted-subset replicate PCRs used about 0.2 ug DNA, some 33,000 T cell genomes. The repertoire was sequenced with immunoSEQ multiplex PCR; TCRdb's copy has only in-frame clones and lacks some. The sample has some 2,100,000 clones; roughly 95% are singletons. Study-wide findings and caveats: Rarefaction showed sorted-subset sequencing was incomplete despite large depth.

The CDR3 contains 14 residues. CDR1 is WSHSY, CDR2 SAAADI, per germline. V lost 1 base and J lost 4, with 10 bases in between. Sequencing was performed on naive CD4+ T cells sorted from blood. Stated subset: CD45RA+ positively selected. This clonotype was sampled from a man aged 18-30 years in good health. The V gene is TRBV10-2, the J gene TRBJ1-2; D uncertain. The DNA for the CDR3 is TGCGCCAGCAGTGAGTTGGGGTTACTCTATGGCTACACCTTC. Translated: CASSELGLLYGYTF.